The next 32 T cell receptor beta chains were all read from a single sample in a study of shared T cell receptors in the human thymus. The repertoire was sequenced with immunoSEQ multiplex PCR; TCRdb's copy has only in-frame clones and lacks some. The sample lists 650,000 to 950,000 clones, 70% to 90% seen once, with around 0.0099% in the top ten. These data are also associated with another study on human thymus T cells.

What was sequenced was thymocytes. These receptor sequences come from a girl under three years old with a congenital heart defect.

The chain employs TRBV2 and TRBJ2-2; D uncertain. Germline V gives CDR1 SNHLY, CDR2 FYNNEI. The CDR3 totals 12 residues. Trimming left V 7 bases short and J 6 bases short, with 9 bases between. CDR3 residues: CASKFPAGELFF. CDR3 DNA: TGTGCCAGCAAATTCCCGGCCGGGGAGCTGTTTTTT.

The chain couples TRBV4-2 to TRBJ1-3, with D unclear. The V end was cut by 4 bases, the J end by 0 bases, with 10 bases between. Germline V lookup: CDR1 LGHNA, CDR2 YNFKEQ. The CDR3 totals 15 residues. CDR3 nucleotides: TGTGCCAGCAGCCGAAGCCTCGACTCTGGAAACACCATATATTTT. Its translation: CASSRSLDSGNTIYF.

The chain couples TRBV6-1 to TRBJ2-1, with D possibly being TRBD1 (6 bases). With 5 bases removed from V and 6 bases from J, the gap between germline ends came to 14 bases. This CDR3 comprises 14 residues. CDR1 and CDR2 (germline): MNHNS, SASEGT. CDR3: CASSITGFSNEQFF. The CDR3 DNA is TGTGCCAGCAGTATTACAGGGTTTAGCAATGAGCAGTTCTTC.

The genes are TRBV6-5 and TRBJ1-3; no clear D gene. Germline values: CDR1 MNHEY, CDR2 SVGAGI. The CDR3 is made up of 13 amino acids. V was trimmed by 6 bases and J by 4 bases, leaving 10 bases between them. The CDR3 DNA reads TGTGCCAGCAGACCGGGTTCGGGAAACACCATATATTTT. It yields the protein CASRPGSGNTIYF.

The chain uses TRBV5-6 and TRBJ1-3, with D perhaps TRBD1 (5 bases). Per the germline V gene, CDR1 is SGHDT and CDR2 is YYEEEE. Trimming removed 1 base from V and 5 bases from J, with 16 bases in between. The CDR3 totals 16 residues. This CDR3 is CASSLLDRVIRNTIYF. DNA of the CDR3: TGTGCCAGCAGCTTGCTAGACAGAGTAATTAGAAACACCATATATTTT.

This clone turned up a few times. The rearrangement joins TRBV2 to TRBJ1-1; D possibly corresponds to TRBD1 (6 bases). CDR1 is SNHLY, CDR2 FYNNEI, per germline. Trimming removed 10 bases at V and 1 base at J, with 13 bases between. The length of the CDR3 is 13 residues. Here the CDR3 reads CAKLLGANTEAFF. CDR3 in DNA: TGTGCCAAGTTACTGGGGGCGAACACTGAAGCTTTCTTT.

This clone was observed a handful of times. The CDR3 reads CASSLAPGTGTDTQYF. In DNA, the CDR3 is TGTGCCAGCAGCTTAGCCCCCGGGACAGGGACAGATACGCAGTATTTT. The rearrangement links TRBV7-9 to TRBJ2-3; TRBD1 agrees at 9 bases. V lost 0 bases to trimming and J lost 3 bases; unmatched junction nucleotides: 4. The CDR3 has 16 residues. The germline CDR1 and CDR2 sequences are SEHNR and FQNEAQ (reference sequence). Full variable domain (outside the CDR3, taken from reference TRBV7-9 and TRBJ2-3): DTGVSQNPRHKITKRGQNVTFRCDPISEHNRLYWYRQTLGQGPEFLTYFQNEAQLEKSRLLSDRFSAERPKGSFSTLEIQRTEQGDSAMYLCASSLAPGTGTDTQYFGPGTRLTVL.

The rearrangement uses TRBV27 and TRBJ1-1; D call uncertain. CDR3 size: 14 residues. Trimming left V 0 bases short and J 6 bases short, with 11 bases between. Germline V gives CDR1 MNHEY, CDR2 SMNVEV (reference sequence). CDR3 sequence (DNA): TGTGCCAGCAGTTTATCCTTCGACTTACCTGAAGCTTTCTTT. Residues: CASSLSFDLPEAFF.

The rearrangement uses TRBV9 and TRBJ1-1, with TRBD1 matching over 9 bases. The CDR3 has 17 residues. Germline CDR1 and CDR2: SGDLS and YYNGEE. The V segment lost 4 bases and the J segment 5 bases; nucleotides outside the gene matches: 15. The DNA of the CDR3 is TGTGCCAGCAGCAAAGGCACACAGGGGGCTTTTTGGACTGAAGCTTTCTTT. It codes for CASSKGTQGAFWTEAFF.

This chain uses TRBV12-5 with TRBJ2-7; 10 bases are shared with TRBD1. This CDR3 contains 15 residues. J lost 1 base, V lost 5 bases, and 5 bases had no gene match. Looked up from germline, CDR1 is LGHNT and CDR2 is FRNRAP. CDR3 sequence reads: CASGRGTGDSYEQYF. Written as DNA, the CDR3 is TGTGCTAGTGGTAGGGGGACAGGGGATTCCTACGAGCAGTACTTC.

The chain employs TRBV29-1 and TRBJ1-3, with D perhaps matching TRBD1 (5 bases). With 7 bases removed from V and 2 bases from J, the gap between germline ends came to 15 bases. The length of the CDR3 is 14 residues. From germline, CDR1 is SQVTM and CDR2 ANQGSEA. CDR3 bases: TGCAGCGCGGGGGAAGAGGGCGCTGGAAACACCATATATTTT. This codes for CSAGEEGAGNTIYF.

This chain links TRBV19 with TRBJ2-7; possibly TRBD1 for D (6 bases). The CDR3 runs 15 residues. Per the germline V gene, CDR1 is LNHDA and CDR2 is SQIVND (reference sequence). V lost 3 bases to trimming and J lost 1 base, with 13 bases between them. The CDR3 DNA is TGTGCCAGTAGTATGGGGCAGGGGAGATCCTACGAGCAGTACTTC. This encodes CASSMGQGRSYEQYF.

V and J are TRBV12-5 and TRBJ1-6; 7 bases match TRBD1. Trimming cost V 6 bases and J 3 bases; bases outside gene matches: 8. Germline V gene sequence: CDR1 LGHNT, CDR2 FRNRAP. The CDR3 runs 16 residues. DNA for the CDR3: TGTGCTAGTGGATCCTCGACAGGGTACTATAATTCACCCCTCCACTTT. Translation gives CASGSSTGYYNSPLHF.

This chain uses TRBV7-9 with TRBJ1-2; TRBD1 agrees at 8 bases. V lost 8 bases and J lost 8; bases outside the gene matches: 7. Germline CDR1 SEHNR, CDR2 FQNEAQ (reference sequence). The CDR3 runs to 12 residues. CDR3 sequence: CASRGTGGGYTF. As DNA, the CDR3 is TGTGCCAGCCGAGGGACAGGCGGGGGCTACACCTTC. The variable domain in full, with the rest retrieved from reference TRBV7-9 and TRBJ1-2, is DTGVSQNPRHKITKRGQNVTFRCDPISEHNRLYWYRQTLGQGPEFLTYFQNEAQLEKSRLLSDRFSAERPKGSFSTLEIQRTEQGDSAMYLCASRGTGGGYTFGSGTRLTVV.

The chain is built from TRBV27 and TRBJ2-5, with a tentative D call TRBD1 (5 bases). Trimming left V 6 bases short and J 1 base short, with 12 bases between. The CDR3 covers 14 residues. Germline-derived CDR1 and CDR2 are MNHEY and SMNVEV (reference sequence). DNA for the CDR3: TGTGCCAGCAGGAAGACAGTGGTCCAAGAGACCCAGTACTTC. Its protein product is CASRKTVVQETQYF.

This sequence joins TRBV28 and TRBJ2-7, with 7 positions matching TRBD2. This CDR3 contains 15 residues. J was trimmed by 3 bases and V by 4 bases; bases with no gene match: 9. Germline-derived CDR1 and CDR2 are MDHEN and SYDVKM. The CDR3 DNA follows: TGTGCCAGCAGTTCGATAGACCGGGAGGACTACGAGCAGTACTTC. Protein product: CASSSIDREDYEQYF. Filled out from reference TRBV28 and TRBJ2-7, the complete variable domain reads DVKVTQSSRYLVKRTGEKVFLECVQDMDHENMFWYRQDPGLGLRLIYFSYDVKMKEKGDIPEGYSVSREKKERFSLILESASTNQTSMYLCASSSIDREDYEQYFGPGTRLTVT.

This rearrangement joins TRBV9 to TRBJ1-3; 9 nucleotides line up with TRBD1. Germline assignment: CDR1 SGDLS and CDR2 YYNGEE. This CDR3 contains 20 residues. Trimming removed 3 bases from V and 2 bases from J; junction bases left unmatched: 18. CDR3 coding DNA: TGTGCCAGCAGCGCCGAGGGGGGGACAGGGATTGAAGATCCTGGAAACACCATATATTTT. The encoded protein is CASSAEGGTGIEDPGNTIYF.

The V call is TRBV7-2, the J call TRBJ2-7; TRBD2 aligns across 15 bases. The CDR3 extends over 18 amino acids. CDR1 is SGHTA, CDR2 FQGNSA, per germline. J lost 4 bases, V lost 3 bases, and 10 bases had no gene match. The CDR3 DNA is TGTGCCAGCAGCTTTAAAACCGGACTAGCGGGGGGGCCGTACGAGCAGTACTTC. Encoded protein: CASSFKTGLAGGPYEQYF.

CDR3 amino acids: CASSVGQNNEQFF. The CDR3 DNA is TGTGCCAGCAGCGTAGGACAGAACAATGAGCAGTTCTTC. The gene calls are TRBV9 and TRBJ2-1, with D perhaps TRBD1 (5 bases). The CDR3 sequence is 13 residues long. V was shortened by 0 bases and J by 5 bases, with 6 bases between the two germline ends. The germline gives CDR1 SGDLS, CDR2 YYNGEE.

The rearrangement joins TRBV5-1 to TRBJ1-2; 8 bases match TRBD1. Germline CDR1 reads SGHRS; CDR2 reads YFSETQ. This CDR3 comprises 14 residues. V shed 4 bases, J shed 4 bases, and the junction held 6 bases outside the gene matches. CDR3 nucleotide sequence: TGCGCCAGCAGCCCTCGGACAGGGACCTATGGCTACACCTTC. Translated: CASSPRTGTYGYTF.

The CDR3 here is CAWSVLAGPYEQFF. Written as DNA, the CDR3 is TGTGCCTGGAGTGTATTAGCGGGTCCCTATGAGCAGTTCTTC. The genes are TRBV30 and TRBJ2-1; 7 bases fit TRBD2. The CDR3 is 14 residues long. The V gene's germline CDR1 is GTSNPN and CDR2 SVGIG (reference sequence). V gave up 0 bases and J gave up 8 bases; unmatched junction bases: 7.

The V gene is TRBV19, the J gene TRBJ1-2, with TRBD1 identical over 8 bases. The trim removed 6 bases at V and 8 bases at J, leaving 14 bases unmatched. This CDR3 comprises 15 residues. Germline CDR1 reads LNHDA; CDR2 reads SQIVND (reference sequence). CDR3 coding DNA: TGTGCCAGTAGCCTGTCAAGACAGGGGTCCCGCGGCTACACCTTC. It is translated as CASSLSRQGSRGYTF.

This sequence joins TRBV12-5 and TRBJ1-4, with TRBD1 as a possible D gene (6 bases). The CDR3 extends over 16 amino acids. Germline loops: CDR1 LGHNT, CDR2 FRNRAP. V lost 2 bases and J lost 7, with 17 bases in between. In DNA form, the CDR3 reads TGTGCTAGTGGTTTGATCTGGGGGCGCCTTGTTGAAAAACTGTTTTTT. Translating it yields CASGLIWGRLVEKLFF. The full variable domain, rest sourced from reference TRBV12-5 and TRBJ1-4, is DARVTQTPRHKVTEMGQEVTMRCQPILGHNTVFWYRQTMMQGLELLAYFRNRAPLDDSGMPKDRFSAEMPDATLATLKIQPSEPRDSAVYFCASGLIWGRLVEKLFFGSGTQLSVL.

The CDR3 sequence: CASSLRGSCIVRGSYNEQFF. The CDR3 DNA sequence: TGTGCCAGCAGTTTAAGGGGGTCCTGCATAGTAAGGGGCTCCTACAATGAGCAGTTCTTC. The chain recombines TRBV28 with TRBJ2-1; the D gene is possibly TRBD1 (6 bases). There are 20 residues in the CDR3. V was clipped by 2 bases and J by 0 bases, with 23 bases between them. Looked up from germline, CDR1 is MDHEN and CDR2 is SYDVKM.

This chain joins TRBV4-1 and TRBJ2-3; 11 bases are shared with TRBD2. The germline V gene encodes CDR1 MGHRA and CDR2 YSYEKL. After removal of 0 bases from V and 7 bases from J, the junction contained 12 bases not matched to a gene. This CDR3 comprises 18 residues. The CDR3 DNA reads TGCGCCAGCAGCCAAGATGCCCCCCTAGCGGGGGGACCAAATACGCAGTATTTT. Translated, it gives CASSQDAPLAGGPNTQYF.

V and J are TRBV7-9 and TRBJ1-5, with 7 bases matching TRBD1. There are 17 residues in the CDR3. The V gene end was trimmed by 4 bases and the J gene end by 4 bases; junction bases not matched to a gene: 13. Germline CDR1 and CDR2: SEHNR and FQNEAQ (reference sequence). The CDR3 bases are TGTGCCAGCAGCTCCACCCCAATTGGACAGGCTAATCAGCCCCAGCATTTT. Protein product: CASSSTPIGQANQPQHF.

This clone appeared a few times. CDR3 protein: CASSLTGGLRDSPLHF. CDR3 in DNA: TGTGCCAGCTCACTCACGGGGGGGCTGCGAGATTCACCCCTCCACTTT. This chain uses TRBV18 with TRBJ1-6; tentatively, D is TRBD1 (6 bases). The V end lost 4 bases, the J end lost 8 bases, and 18 bases lay between the germline ends. CDR1 is KGHSH and CDR2 is LQKENI in the germline V gene. The CDR3 extends over 16 amino acids.

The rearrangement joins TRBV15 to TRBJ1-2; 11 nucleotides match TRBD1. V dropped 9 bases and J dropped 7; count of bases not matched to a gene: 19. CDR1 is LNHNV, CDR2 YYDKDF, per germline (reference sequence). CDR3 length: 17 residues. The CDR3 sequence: CATRNGGTGGRFRGYTF. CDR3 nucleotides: TGTGCCACAAGAAACGGCGGGACAGGGGGTAGGTTTCGTGGCTACACCTTC.

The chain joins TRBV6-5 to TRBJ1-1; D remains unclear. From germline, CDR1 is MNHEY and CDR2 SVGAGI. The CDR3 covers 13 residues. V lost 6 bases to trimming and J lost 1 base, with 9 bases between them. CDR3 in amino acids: CASSSHRNTEAFF. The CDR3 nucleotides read TGTGCCAGCAGCTCCCACAGGAACACTGAAGCTTTCTTT.

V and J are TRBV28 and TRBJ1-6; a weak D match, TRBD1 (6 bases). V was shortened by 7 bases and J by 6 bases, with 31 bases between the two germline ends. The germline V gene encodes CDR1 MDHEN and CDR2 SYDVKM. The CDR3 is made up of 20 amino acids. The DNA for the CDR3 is TGTGCCAGCACCCCCGGACAGTACCTCAGCCACTTTACCTTTAATTCACCCCTCCACTTT. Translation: CASTPGQYLSHFTFNSPLHF.

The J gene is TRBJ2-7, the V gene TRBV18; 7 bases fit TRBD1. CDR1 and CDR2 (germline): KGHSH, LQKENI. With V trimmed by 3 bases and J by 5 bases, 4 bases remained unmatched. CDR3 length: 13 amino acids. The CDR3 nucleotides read TGTGCCAGCTCACCCCCTGGGACAGACGAGCAGTACTTC. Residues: CASSPPGTDEQYF.

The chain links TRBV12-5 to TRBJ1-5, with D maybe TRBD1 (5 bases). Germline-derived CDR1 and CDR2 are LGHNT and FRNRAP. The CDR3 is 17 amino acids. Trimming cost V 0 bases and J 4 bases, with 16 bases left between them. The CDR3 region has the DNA TGTGCTAGTGGTTTGGTACAGGTCTCAGTAACGAATCAGCCCCAGCATTTT. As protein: CASGLVQVSVTNQPQHF.